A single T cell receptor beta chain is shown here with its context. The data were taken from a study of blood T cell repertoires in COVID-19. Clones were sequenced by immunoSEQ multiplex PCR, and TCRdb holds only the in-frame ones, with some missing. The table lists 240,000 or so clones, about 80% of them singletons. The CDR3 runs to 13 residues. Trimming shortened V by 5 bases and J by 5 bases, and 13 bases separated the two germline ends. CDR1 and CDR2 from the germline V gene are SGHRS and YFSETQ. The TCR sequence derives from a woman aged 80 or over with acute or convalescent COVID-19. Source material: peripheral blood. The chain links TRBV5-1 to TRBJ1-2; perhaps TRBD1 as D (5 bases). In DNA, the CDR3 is TGCGCCAGCAGATCCCCGGGACTTTATGGCTACACCTTC. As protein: CASRSPGLYGYTF. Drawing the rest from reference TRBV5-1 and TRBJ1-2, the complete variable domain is KAGVTQTPRYLIKTRGQQVTLSCSPISGHRSVSWYQQTPGQGLQFLFEYFSETQRNKGNFPGRFSGRQFSNSRSEMNVSTLELGDSALYLCASRSPGLYGYTFGSGTRLTVV.